This is a list of T cell receptor beta chains from one sample in a study of blood T cell repertoires in COVID-19. TCRdb's table, derived via immunoSEQ multiplex PCR, lists solely in-frame clones and lacks some. The sample yields roughly 210,000 clones, under 90% seen once. Sequencing was done on a sample of peripheral blood. Every receptor here comes from a woman at least 80 years old with COVID-19, enrolled during active disease. CDR3s include the opening cysteine and the closing phenylalanine or tryptophan. A D gene is named only where the DNA matches it firmly. Not every row has a clone size; where given, it reads once, few, many or a size class.

>TRBV14|-|TRBJ1-5|TRBD1
TGTGCCAGCAGCCAACCTCTGGGACAGGGGTTAGATAGCAATCAGCCCCAGCATTTT
CASSQPLGQGLDSNQPQHF
>TRBV5-4|-|TRBJ2-5|-
TGTGCCAGCAGTTCAATTGCCAAAAACCTCGCGGAGACCCAGTACTTC
CASSSIAKNLAETQYF
>TRBV15|-|TRBJ1-1|-
TGTGCCACCAGCAGAGCAAAGCTTGGCACTGAAGCTTTCTTT
CATSRAKLGTEAFF
>TRBV15|-|TRBJ2-3|-
TGTGCCACCAGCTCAACAGGGAGCATCACAGATACGCAGTATTTT
CATSSTGSITDTQYF
>TRBV5-1|-|TRBJ2-7|TRBD1
TGCGCCAGCAGCGCGAGACAGGGGGTCTACGAGCAGTACTTC
CASSARQGVYEQYF
>TRBV5-1|-|TRBJ2-1|TRBD1
TGCGCCAGCAGCGGTCAGGGGACAGGGGGGTTCTTC
CASSGQGTGGFF
>TRBV28|-|TRBJ1-1|-
TGTGCCAGCAGTTTACCATTCACTGAAGCTTTCTTT
CASSLPFTEAFF
>TRBV19|-|TRBJ2-1|-
TGTGCCAGTAGTCCCCCCAGCTCCTACAATGAGCAGTTCTTC
CASSPPSSYNEQFF
>TRBV5-1|-|TRBJ2-3|-
TGCGCCAGCACCTCGACATTTAGCACAGATACGCAGTATTTT
CASTSTFSTDTQYF
>TRBV10-3|-|TRBJ1-2|TRBD1
TGTGCCATCAGTGAGGGACAGGGACGAAACTATGGCTACACCTTC
CAISEGQGRNYGYTF
>TRBV2|-|TRBJ2-7|-
TGTGCCAGCTCCGAGGGCGGCACCCCCTACGAGCAGTACTTC
CASSEGGTPYEQYF
>TRBV6-6|-|TRBJ2-5|-
TGTGCCAGCAGTATAATCAACCACTTTAAAGAGACCCAGTACTTC
CASSIINHFKETQYF
>TRBV5-1|-|TRBJ1-5|-
TGCGCCAGCAGCTTGGATCCTGGCAATCAGCCCCAGCATTTT
CASSLDPGNQPQHF
>TRBV9|-|TRBJ2-5|-
TGTGCCAGCAGCGTAGCTCTAGGGGGGGGGCTCTCCGGCCCTTCCCAAGAGACCCAGTACTTC
CASSVALGGGLSGPSQETQYF
>TRBV3-1/TRBV3-2|-|TRBJ1-2|-
TGTGCCAGCAGCCCCCCCCTTGCAGGCCACTATGGCTACACCTTC
CASSPPLAGHYGYTF
>TRBV2|-|TRBJ1-5|TRBD1
TGTGCCAGCAGAGGGGACAGGGAGGGCGGCCAGCCCCAGCATTTT
CASRGDREGGQPQHF
>TRBV7-2|-|TRBJ1-6|-
TGTGCCAGCAGCTTAAAAAACGGGTACTATAATTCACCCCTCCACTTT
CASSLKNGYYNSPLHF
>TRBV5-1|-|TRBJ1-1|-
TGCGCCAGCAGCCTGAACCCAGGGTGGGCCACTGAAGCTTTCTTT
CASSLNPGWATEAFF
>TRBV3-1/TRBV3-2|few|TRBJ1-6|-
TGTGCCAGCAGCCTTGGGCAGTTTGACAGTTCACCCCTCCACTTT
CASSLGQFDSSPLHF
>TRBV6-1|-|TRBJ1-3|TRBD1
TGTGCCAGCAGTGAAGTCGGACAGGGGGCCGGAAACACCATATATTTT
CASSEVGQGAGNTIYF
>TRBV5-1|-|TRBJ2-1|-
TGCGCCAGCAGCGTGAGGCCCTCCCCCAATGAGCAGTTCTTC
CASSVRPSPNEQFF
>TRBV10-3|once|TRBJ1-1|-
TGTGCCATCAGGGCAAATGGACAGACCAACACTGAAGCTTTCTTT
CAIRANGQTNTEAFF
>TRBV29-1|few|TRBJ1-2|TRBD1
TGCAGCGCCTCCGGGCAGGGGGCGCCGGGCTACACCTTC
CSASGQGAPGYTF
>TRBV10-3|-|TRBJ2-1|-
TGTGCCATCAGTTTAGGACAGAAAGACAATGAGCAGTTCTTC
CAISLGQKDNEQFF
>TRBV27|-|TRBJ1-2|-
TGTGCCAGCAAATTGAGTGGGGGCTTGGGCTACACCTTC
CASKLSGGLGYTF
>TRBV3-1/TRBV3-2|-|TRBJ2-3|-
TGTGCCAGCAGCCGGAGGGATACGCAGTATTTT
CASSRRDTQYF
>TRBV18|-|TRBJ2-5|-
TGTGCCAGCTCACCACCCCCAGGGGCGTCCCAAGAGACCCAGTACTTC
CASSPPPGASQETQYF
>TRBV9|-|TRBJ2-3|TRBD2
TGTGCCAGCGGAAGCGGGGTGACAGATACGCAGTATTTT
CASGSGVTDTQYF
>TRBV6-2/TRBV6-3|-|TRBJ2-2|-
TGTGCCAGCAGTTGGAGGACAGTGAACACCGGGGAGCTGTTTTTT
CASSWRTVNTGELFF
>TRBV5-5|-|TRBJ1-5|TRBD1
TGTGCCAGCCAGACCGGGACAGGGACAAGCAATCAGCCCCAGCATTTT
CASQTGTGTSNQPQHF
>TRBV5-4|-|TRBJ2-5|-
TGTGCCAGCAGCCCCCTGGGGGGGCAGGGCGAGACCCAGTACTTC
CASSPLGGQGETQYF
>TRBV19|-|TRBJ1-1|-
TGTGCCAGTAGTCCCTACTCGGGGGGCCCTAAACGGATGAACACTGAAGCTTTCTTT
CASSPYSGGPKRMNTEAFF
>TRBV5-1|-|TRBJ1-2|-
TGCGCCAGCAGCTTGGACGGAGGGGACTATGGCTACACCTTC
CASSLDGGDYGYTF
>TRBV27|-|TRBJ1-2|TRBD1
TGTGCCAGCAGGGCCCGGGACAGGGGATTGGACTATGGCTACACCTTC
CASRARDRGLDYGYTF
>TRBV7-2|-|TRBJ1-5|-
TGTGCCAGCAGCTTAGAACGGAATCAGCCCCAGCATTTT
CASSLERNQPQHF
>TRBV2|-|TRBJ2-2|TRBD1
TGTGCCAGCAGCCGGACAGGCCCAACCGGGGAGCTGTTTTTT
CASSRTGPTGELFF
>TRBV7-2|once|TRBJ2-3|TRBD2
TGTGCCAGCAGGCGGGGGGGCGGGGGAGATACGCAGTATTTT
CASRRGGGGDTQYF
>TRBV9|-|TRBJ2-7|TRBD1
TGTGCCAGCAACAGGGACAGTGGTCCCTACGAGCAGTACTTC
CASNRDSGPYEQYF